This T cell receptor (beta chain) comes out of a study of sequential checkpoint blockade in melanoma. Study-wide context: Arm A got nivolumab then ipilimumab; arm B the reverse, 1:1. Maintenance nivolumab came after either treatment sequence.

The treatment denotes: randomized to nivolumab then ipilimumab (arm A) or the reverse (arm B). PBMC sorting kept live CD3+CD8+ cells without CD19 or CD56. Sequenced by immunoSEQ multiplex PCR; TCRdb stores in-frame clones only, minus some. The sample holds about 15,000 clones, more than 65% seen once. From germline, CDR1 is MGHRA and CDR2 YSYEKL. The CDR3 is made up of 11 amino acids. Trimming took 4 bases from V and 9 from J, leaving 10 bases between them. The receptor was derived from a human donor with melanoma. This chain uses TRBV4-1 with TRBJ2-7, with D perhaps TRBD2 (6 bases). Sample: CD8+ T cells sorted from blood (inferred from file names), taken from a patient given nivolumab and ipilimumab in sequence. The CDR3 region has the DNA TGCGCCAGCAGCCCTGGGGGGAGGCAGTACTTC. Residues: CASSPGGRQYF.